The 30 T cell receptor beta chains below all came from one sample that was sequenced in a study of T cell responses to AZD1222 COVID-19 vaccine. Repertoires were generated with immunoSEQ multiplex PCR, while TCRdb's copy carries only in-frame clones and drops some. The data hold roughly 140,000 clones, with around 89% observed a single time. Sequenced material: peripheral blood, taken on day 0 of AZD1222 vaccination. The source of these receptors is an adult in good health.

The chain has TRBV28 and TRBJ1-2; 8 positions match TRBD1. CDR1 is MDHEN, CDR2 SYDVKM, per germline. Unmatched junction bases numbered 2, after V lost 2 bases and J lost 3 bases. This CDR3 spans 14 amino acids. Written as DNA, the CDR3 is TGTGCCAGCAGTTTACAGGGGGCTTACTATGGCTACACCTTC. This codes for CASSLQGAYYGYTF.

The chain carries TRBV11-3 and TRBJ2-2, with D perhaps matching TRBD2 (5 bases). This CDR3 has 18 amino acids. Germline loops: CDR1 SGHNT, CDR2 YENEEA. V lost 2 bases, J lost 0 bases, and 16 bases lay in between. As DNA, the CDR3 is TGTGCCAGCAGCTTAAGGTCGGGGTCATATGCGAACACCGGGGAGCTGTTTTTT. This codes for CASSLRSGSYANTGELFF.

CDR3 protein: CASSLGQLSSYEQYF. CDR3 in DNA: TGTGCCAGCAGCTTAGGACAGCTAAGCTCCTACGAGCAGTACTTC. The chain has TRBV13 and TRBJ2-7; D gene unclear. Looked up from germline, CDR1 is PRHDT and CDR2 is FYEKMQ (reference sequence). This CDR3 is 15 amino acids long. Between the trimmed V and J ends, which lost 0 bases and 0 bases, there was a span of 9 bases.

V and J are TRBV27 and TRBJ1-3, with 9 positions matching TRBD1. The CDR3 is made up of 20 amino acids. Per the germline V gene, CDR1 is MNHEY and CDR2 is SMNVEV (reference sequence). V gave up 4 bases and J gave up 2 bases; unmatched junction bases: 18. The CDR3, as DNA: TGTGCCAGCAGTTCCCTGGCTCTGGACAGGGGCCTTCGGACTGGAAACACCATATATTTT. Translating it yields CASSSLALDRGLRTGNTIYF.

J is TRBJ2-3 and V is TRBV7-9; the D gene is possibly TRBD2 (5 bases). Germline V gene lookup returns CDR1 SEHNR and CDR2 FQNEAQ (reference sequence). V shed 7 bases and J shed 0 bases, with 14 bases lying between them. The CDR3 has 15 residues. CDR3 DNA sequence: TGTGCCAGCATCTATGGACTCTCTAGCACAGATACGCAGTATTTT. This encodes CASIYGLSSTDTQYF.

CDR3 nucleotide sequence: TGTGCCAGCAGTTACAGTGAGAGGGGGTTAGGGCAGTACTTC. It translates to CASSYSERGLGQYF. V usage is TRBV6-5 and J usage is TRBJ2-7; possible D gene TRBD1, 6 bases. Germline CDR1 is MNHEY and CDR2 is SVGAGI. The V gene lost 2 bases and the J gene lost 9 bases, with 17 bases spanning the gap. CDR3 length: 14 residues.

This chain joins TRBV30 and TRBJ1-5, with D perhaps TRBD1 (6 bases). Between the trimmed V and J ends, which lost 2 bases and 5 bases, there was a span of 16 bases. The CDR3 contains 15 residues. Germline V gene sequence: CDR1 GTSNPN, CDR2 SVGIG (reference sequence). This chain's CDR3 is CAWSFDGQFHQPQHF. The DNA of the CDR3 is TGTGCCTGGAGTTTCGACGGACAGTTCCATCAGCCCCAGCATTTT.

The genes are TRBV9 and TRBJ2-2; D is undetermined. Deletions cut 0 bases from V and 5 bases from J, with 11 bases between. Germline values: CDR1 SGDLS, CDR2 YYNGEE. This CDR3 is 15 amino acids long. CDR3 in DNA: TGTGCCAGCAGCGTAGGCTCCAGCCAAACCGGGGAGCTGTTTTTT. It codes for CASSVGSSQTGELFF. Drawing the rest from reference TRBV9 and TRBJ2-2, the complete variable domain is DSGVTQTPKHLITATGQRVTLRCSPRSGDLSVYWYQQSLDQGLQFLIQYYNGEERAKGNILERFSAQQFPDLHSELNLSSLELGDSALYFCASSVGSSQTGELFFGEGSRLTVL.

This clone was observed a few times. The chain employs TRBV6-4 and TRBJ1-5, with 7 bases fitting TRBD1. This CDR3 contains 17 residues. Per the germline V gene, CDR1 is MRHNA and CDR2 is SNTAGT. The V and J ends lost 9 bases and 0 bases, in that order; junction bases with no gene match: 14. As DNA, the CDR3 is TGTGCCAGTCTCAGGGGGGACACCGATGTTAGCAATCAGCCCCAGCATTTT. This translates into CASLRGDTDVSNQPQHF.

This clone was seen once. The genes are TRBV10-3 and TRBJ1-1, with D possibly matching TRBD1 (6 bases). The CDR3 totals 17 residues. The ends were cut back, 6 bases at V and 1 base at J, with 21 bases in the middle. Germline lookup yields CDR1 ENHRY and CDR2 SYGVKD. CDR3 protein: CAIRDPGQQTSNTEAFF. CDR3 bases: TGTGCCATCAGAGACCCGGGACAACAAACTTCGAACACTGAAGCTTTCTTT.

CDR3 DNA: TGTGCCAGCAGTGAAGCGGCAGCAGGGAAGCACGAGCAGTACTTC. Protein product: CASSEAAAGKHEQYF. The chain uses TRBV6-1 and TRBJ2-7, with a tentative D call TRBD1 (5 bases). Germline V CDR1 and CDR2: MNHNS, SASEGT. The CDR3 runs 15 residues. V dropped 0 bases and J dropped 5 bases, with 14 bases sitting between them.

This clone was found once. The chain recombines TRBV7-9 with TRBJ2-5; tentative D call: TRBD2 (5 bases). CDR3 length: 13 residues. CDR1 is SEHNR, CDR2 FQNEAQ, per germline (reference sequence). V was cut by 2 bases and J by 5 bases, with 9 bases left in between. CDR3 loop: CASSLSGKETQYF. Written as DNA, the CDR3 is TGTGCCAGCAGCTTATCGGGGAAGGAGACCCAGTACTTC.

CDR3 sequence: CASGNSGGNTEAFF. CDR3 nucleotide sequence: TGTGCCAGCGGAAATTCAGGGGGCAACACTGAAGCTTTCTTT. J is TRBJ1-1 and V is TRBV5-4, with 8 bases lining up with TRBD1. CDR1 and CDR2 (germline): SGHNT, YYREEE (reference sequence). After removal of 7 bases from V and 2 bases from J, the junction contained 7 bases not matched to a gene. The CDR3 sequence is 14 residues long. The variable domain in full, completed from reference TRBV5-4 and TRBJ1-1, reads ETGVTQSPTHLIKTRGQQVTLRCSSQSGHNTVSWYQQALGQGPQFIFQYYREEENGRGNFPPRFSGLQFPNYSSELNVNALELDDSALYLCASGNSGGNTEAFFGQGTRLTVV.

This CDR3 is CASSEMGFSSYEQYF. For the CDR3, the DNA is TGTGCCAGCAGTGAAATGGGCTTCAGCTCCTACGAGCAGTACTTC. This chain connects TRBV2 to TRBJ2-7; D gene uncertain. Trimming shortened V by 2 bases and J by 0 bases, and 11 bases separated the two germline ends. The CDR3 length is 15 residues. Germline loops: CDR1 SNHLY, CDR2 FYNNEI.

Many counts were recorded for this clone. Other DNA sequences in the same sample also yield this CDR3. The gene calls are TRBV12-3 or TRBV12-4 and TRBJ1-1; TRBD1 is a possible D gene (6 bases). The ends were cut back, 5 bases at V and 5 bases at J, with 12 bases in the middle. This CDR3 has 13 amino acids. This chain's CDR3 is CASSQGTGTEAFF. Written as DNA, the CDR3 is TGTGCCAGCAGTCAGGGGACGGGTACTGAAGCTTTCTTT.

The chain joins TRBV11-1 to TRBJ1-1, with TRBD1 as a possible D gene (6 bases). The V and J ends lost 6 bases and 4 bases respectively, with 15 bases between them. This CDR3 has 14 residues. The germline V gene has CDR1 SGHAT and CDR2 FQDESV (reference sequence). CDR3 DNA: TGTGCCAGCAGGTCGGATTCGACAGGCACTGAAGCTTTCTTT. Its translation: CASRSDSTGTEAFF.

V is TRBV5-8 and J is TRBJ1-5, with D possibly TRBD1 on 6 matching bases. The CDR3 is 15 amino acids. The germline CDR1 and CDR2 sequences are SGHTS and YDEGEE. Trimming cost V 2 bases and J 6 bases, with 15 bases left between them. CDR3 sequence reads: CASSFSGGYFQPQHF. DNA of the CDR3: TGTGCCAGCAGCTTTTCGGGGGGCTATTTTCAGCCCCAGCATTTT.

This clone came up a few times. J is TRBJ1-1 and V is TRBV2; D unresolved. The CDR3 has 11 residues. The germline CDR1 and CDR2 sequences are SNHLY and FYNNEI. Trimming cost V 4 bases and J 3 bases, with 3 bases left between them. The CDR3 coding sequence is TGTGCCAGCAGTGCTTACACTGAAGCTTTCTTT. Translated, it gives CASSAYTEAFF.

V and J are TRBV11-3 and TRBJ2-7; TRBD1 aligns across 12 bases. This CDR3 contains 17 residues. CDR1 and CDR2 (germline): SGHNT, YENEEA. V shed 1 base, J shed 6 bases, and the junction held 10 bases outside the gene matches. CDR3 sequence: CASSLGPAGTGGLEQYF. The CDR3 DNA sequence: TGTGCCAGCAGCTTAGGTCCCGCCGGGACAGGGGGCCTCGAGCAGTACTTC.

This chain connects TRBV7-2 to TRBJ2-2; 11 bases fit TRBD2. In germline, CDR1 is SGHTA, CDR2 FQGNSA. V gave up 2 bases and J gave up 5 bases; unmatched junction bases: 7. The CDR3 extends over 17 amino acids. The CDR3 here is CASSLTAASGRTGELFF. The CDR3 DNA reads as TGTGCCAGCAGCTTAACCGCCGCTAGCGGGAGGACCGGGGAGCTGTTTTTT. The full variable domain, with the rest looked up from reference TRBV7-2 and TRBJ2-2, is GAGVSQSPSNKVTEKGKDVELRCDPISGHTALYWYRQSLGQGLEFLIYFQGNSAPDKSGLPSDRFSAERTGGSVSTLTIQRTQQEDSAVYLCASSLTAASGRTGELFFGEGSRLTVL.

This clone was recorded a few times. The chain employs TRBV6-5 and TRBJ1-6, with D possibly matching TRBD1 (5 bases). Trimming pared 3 bases from V and 8 bases from J, leaving 14 bases between. CDR1 is MNHEY, CDR2 SVGAGI, per germline. The CDR3 is 15 amino acids. The CDR3 here is CASSYAGEMDSPLHF. The CDR3 DNA follows: TGTGCCAGCAGTTATGCGGGGGAGATGGATTCACCCCTCCACTTT.

The genes are TRBV6-5 and TRBJ1-6; 9 nucleotides agree with TRBD1. The CDR3 runs to 14 residues. Losses at the gene ends were 7 bases for V and 10 bases for J; bases not matched to a gene: 8. The germline CDR1 and CDR2 sequences are MNHEY and SVGAGI. The CDR3: CASTQTGGVSPLHF. CDR3 bases: TGTGCCAGCACCCAGACAGGGGGTGTCTCACCCCTCCACTTT.

J is TRBJ1-3 and V is TRBV12-3 or TRBV12-4; 7 positions match TRBD1. J gave up 4 bases and V 6 bases, and 3 bases lay outside the gene matches. The CDR3 contains 13 residues. The CDR3 DNA follows: TGTGCCAGCAGCCGGACAGGAGGAAACACCATATATTTT. It yields the protein CASSRTGGNTIYF.

This chain connects TRBV10-1 to TRBJ2-4, with D perhaps being TRBD1 or TRBD2 (5 bases each). The CDR3 contains 16 residues. Germline V gives CDR1 WNHNN, CDR2 SYGVQD (reference sequence). V was shortened by 3 bases and J by 0 bases, with 12 bases between the two germline ends. This CDR3 reads CASSDRGTLAKNIQYF. CDR3 nucleotide sequence: TGCGCCAGCAGTGACCGAGGGACGTTAGCCAAAAACATTCAGTACTTC.

The chain recombines TRBV29-1 with TRBJ2-3; perhaps TRBD2 as D (6 bases). Germline V gene sequence: CDR1 SQVTM, CDR2 ANQGSEA. The length of the CDR3 is 16 residues. V was trimmed by 1 base and J by 1 base, leaving 15 bases between them. The CDR3: CSVEGRPGEGTDTQYF. CDR3 coding DNA: TGCAGCGTTGAAGGGCGGCCCGGGGAGGGCACAGATACGCAGTATTTT.

The genes are TRBV5-1 and TRBJ2-1; no firm D call. Looked up from germline, CDR1 is SGHRS and CDR2 is YFSETQ. V lost 0 bases and J 6 bases, leaving 1 base between the germline ends. CDR3 length: 11 residues. The CDR3 is CASSLGNEQFF. In DNA, the CDR3 is TGCGCCAGCAGCTTGGGCAATGAGCAGTTCTTC.

This CDR3 is CASSLELGGYNEQFF. The DNA for the CDR3 is TGTGCCAGCAGCTTAGAGCTGGGCGGGTACAATGAGCAGTTCTTC. The V call is TRBV7-2, the J call TRBJ2-1; D possibly corresponds to TRBD2 (5 bases). V was cut by 1 base and J by 4 bases, with 11 bases left in between. There are 15 residues in the CDR3. Germline CDR1 and CDR2: SGHTA and FQGNSA.

The chain links TRBV27 to TRBJ1-2, with D tentatively TRBD1 (5 bases). The germline V gene has CDR1 MNHEY and CDR2 SMNVEV (reference sequence). V was pared by 2 bases and J by 7 bases, with 20 bases between. The CDR3 is 16 amino acids. The CDR3 sequence is CASSLGGTLLKSGYTF. CDR3 nucleotides: TGTGCCAGCAGTTTAGGGGGGACCCTTCTGAAATCTGGCTACACCTTC.

The chain joins TRBV6-5 to TRBJ2-7, with 11 bases that match TRBD1. The germline V gene has CDR1 MNHEY and CDR2 SVGAGI. V trimming: 4 bases; J trimming: 2 bases; junction bases outside the gene matches: 1. CDR3 length equals 14 residues. CDR3 protein: CASSSGQGAYEQYF. The CDR3 DNA reads TGTGCCAGCAGTTCGGGACAGGGGGCCTACGAGCAGTACTTC.

This clone was found once. The sample has other DNA sequences that encode this CDR3 too. This chain uses TRBV29-1 with TRBJ2-7; 7 bases align to TRBD2. Germline V gives CDR1 SQVTM, CDR2 ANQGSEA. J gave up 1 base and V 3 bases, and 3 bases lay outside the gene matches. The CDR3 spans 13 residues. The CDR3 is CSVDSGSSYEQYF. For the CDR3, the DNA is TGCAGCGTTGATAGCGGGTCGTCCTACGAGCAGTACTTC.